These 32 T cell receptor beta chains came from one sample sequenced in a study of beta chain features in type 1 diabetes. Reverse transcription of all isolated RNA meant that expressed TCRB transcripts were sequenced. Sequencing used immunoSEQ multiplex PCR; TCRdb keeps in-frame clones, though not all of them. The sample has about 360,000 clones, roughly an eighth seen once; the top ten hold 0.017%. The sample was naive CD4+ T cells from blood. These receptors all come from a man between 18 and 29 years old in good health.

The chain has TRBV13 and TRBJ2-1, with 9 bases identical to TRBD1. The CDR3 is 16 residues long. The germline gives CDR1 PRHDT, CDR2 FYEKMQ (reference sequence). J gave up 6 bases and V 5 bases, and 11 bases lay outside the gene matches. The CDR3 loop reads CASSDPLGQGGNEQFF. The DNA of the CDR3 is TGTGCCAGCAGCGACCCTCTGGGACAGGGCGGCAATGAGCAGTTCTTC.

In the case of this clone: Other DNA sequences within the sample encode an identical CDR3. V usage is TRBV30 and J usage is TRBJ1-1, with no clear D. This CDR3 comprises 14 residues. V lost 1 base, J lost 8 bases, and 17 bases lay in between. CDR1 is GTSNPN, CDR2 SVGIG, per germline (reference sequence). The CDR3, as DNA: TGTGCCTGGAGTGCTTTTTGGACGGGGTCGGAAGCTTTCTTT. Its protein is CAWSAFWTGSEAFF.

The table lists this clone with a count of one. This rearrangement joins TRBV4-3 to TRBJ2-1; D remains unclear. From germline, CDR1 is LGHNA and CDR2 YSLEER. This CDR3 region has 18 residues. Trimming took off 0 bases at V and 5 bases at J, with 20 bases between the two ends. Here the CDR3 DNA reads TGCGCCAGCAGCCAAGATCGGGTGGCGCGGAGAACCCACAATGAGCAGTTCTTC. Its translation is CASSQDRVARRTHNEQFF.

J is TRBJ2-3 and V is TRBV5-1; TRBD2 matches at 10 bases. CDR1 is SGHRS, CDR2 YFSETQ, per germline. The CDR3 totals 16 residues. V was clipped by 3 bases and J by 2 bases; unmatched bases: 6. Here the CDR3 reads CASSSGTSVSTDTQYF. The CDR3 DNA sequence: TGCGCCAGCAGCTCCGGGACTAGCGTCTCCACAGATACGCAGTATTTT.

The genes are TRBV18 and TRBJ2-7; possibly TRBD1 for D (7 bases). CDR1 is KGHSH and CDR2 is LQKENI in the germline V gene. With 3 bases removed from V and 2 bases from J, the gap between germline ends came to 14 bases. This CDR3 has 15 residues. The CDR3 protein is CASSPRAGGTYEQYF. For the CDR3, the DNA is TGTGCCAGCTCACCCCGGGCAGGGGGGACCTACGAGCAGTACTTC.

This clone was seen more than once but under ten times. The V and J genes are TRBV11-3 and TRBJ2-5; D is uncertain. V gave up 4 bases and J gave up 4 bases, with 7 bases separating them. This CDR3 is built from 12 residues. CDR1 SGHNT and CDR2 YENEEA come from the germline V gene. DNA of the CDR3: TGTGCCAGCAGCTCTTATCGAGAGACCCAGTACTTC. It specifies CASSSYRETQYF.

This clone has a handful of counts. The chain is built from TRBV28 and TRBJ1-5; D ambiguous. V was pared by 7 bases and J by 2 bases, with 12 bases between. The CDR3 has 14 amino acids. Germline CDR1 and CDR2: MDHEN and SYDVKM. The CDR3 loop is CASKLGRRNQPQHF. The CDR3 nucleotides read TGTGCCAGCAAATTGGGCAGGCGCAATCAGCCCCAGCATTTT.

The chain carries TRBV27 and TRBJ2-3; TRBD2 might be the D (5 bases). CDR3 length: 14 amino acids. Trimming stripped 4 bases from V and 2 bases from J, with 10 bases between. Germline CDR1 reads MNHEY; CDR2 reads SMNVEV (reference sequence). This CDR3 reads CASSSIGLTDTQYF. In nucleotides, the CDR3 is TGTGCCAGCAGTTCCATCGGACTCACAGATACGCAGTATTTT.

The rearrangement uses TRBV27 and TRBJ1-4; D is unresolved. The V gene lost 8 bases and the J gene lost 4 bases, with 14 bases spanning the gap. Germline values: CDR1 MNHEY, CDR2 SMNVEV (reference sequence). The CDR3 consists of 14 residues. The CDR3 coding sequence is TGTGCCAGCCGTTCTAGAGCCAATAATGAAAAACTGTTTTTT. It specifies CASRSRANNEKLFF.

The chain combines TRBV18 with TRBJ2-7; 7 bases are shared with TRBD2. The CDR3 consists of 14 residues. Trimming removed 0 bases from V and 4 bases from J; junction bases left unmatched: 3. The V gene's germline CDR1 is KGHSH and CDR2 LQKENI. CDR3 sequence (DNA): TGTGCCAGCTCACCACCGGGAGGGAGGTACGAGCAGTACTTC. Its translation is CASSPPGGRYEQYF.

This clone showed up just a few times. The rearrangement links TRBV2 to TRBJ1-6, with D maybe TRBD1 (5 bases). Between the trimmed V and J ends, which lost 4 bases and 10 bases, there was a span of 11 bases. The CDR3 extends over 13 amino acids. Germline V gives CDR1 SNHLY, CDR2 FYNNEI. The CDR3 here is CASSVSKGSPLHF. Here the CDR3 DNA reads TGTGCCAGCAGTGTATCAAAGGGGTCACCCCTCCACTTT. Full variable domain (outside the CDR3, taken from reference TRBV2 and TRBJ1-6): EPEVTQTPSHQVTQMGQEVILRCVPISNHLYFYWYRQILGQKVEFLVSFYNNEISEKSEIFDDQFSVERPDGSNFTLKIRSTKLEDSAMYFCASSVSKGSPLHFGNGTRLTVT.

This clone was seen just once. The chain uses TRBV5-6 and TRBJ1-2; D might be TRBD1 (5 bases). There are 13 residues in the CDR3. CDR1 and CDR2 from the germline V gene are SGHDT and YYEEEE. The germline V and J ends were trimmed by 0 bases and 8 bases, with 11 bases remaining between them. The CDR3, as DNA: TGTGCCAGCAGCTTGGCACCGACAGACGGCTACACCTTC. It specifies CASSLAPTDGYTF. The full variable domain, with the rest looked up from reference TRBV5-6 and TRBJ1-2, is DAGVTQSPTHLIKTRGQQVTLRCSPKSGHDTVSWYQQALGQGPQFIFQYYEEEERQRGNFPDRFSGHQFPNYSSELNVNALLLGDSALYLCASSLAPTDGYTFGSGTRLTVV.

This clone turned up a few times. J is TRBJ2-5 and V is TRBV19, with D possibly being TRBD1 (7 bases). Per germline, CDR1 LNHDA and CDR2 SQIVND (reference sequence). Trimming stripped 6 bases from V and 3 bases from J, with 20 bases between. The CDR3 length is 16 residues. DNA of the CDR3: TGTGCCAGTAGCCGACTACAGGGGAGGCTTAAAGAGACCCAGTACTTC. It is translated as CASSRLQGRLKETQYF.

The rearrangement links TRBV30 to TRBJ1-1, with unresolved D. Trimming shortened V by 0 bases and J by 5 bases, and 10 bases separated the two germline ends. This CDR3 comprises 13 residues. CDR1 and CDR2 (germline): GTSNPN, SVGIG (reference sequence). The CDR3 DNA follows: TGTGCCTGGAGTGTACGGTCGCTTACTGAAGCTTTCTTT. Translation: CAWSVRSLTEAFF.

The gene calls are TRBV9 and TRBJ2-3; 10 nucleotides line up with TRBD1. The CDR3 consists of 15 residues. Germline-derived CDR1 and CDR2 are SGDLS and YYNGEE. The trim removed 2 bases at V and 4 bases at J, leaving 4 bases unmatched. As DNA, the CDR3 is TGTGCCAGCAGCGTGGGACAGGGGACCGCAGATACGCAGTATTTT. It encodes CASSVGQGTADTQYF. The full variable domain, in which reference TRBV9 and TRBJ2-3 provide the parts outside the CDR3, is DSGVTQTPKHLITATGQRVTLRCSPRSGDLSVYWYQQSLDQGLQFLIQYYNGEERAKGNILERFSAQQFPDLHSELNLSSLELGDSALYFCASSVGQGTADTQYFGPGTRLTVL.

This clone was seen only a few times. This chain links TRBV18 with TRBJ1-1; D gene uncertain. Germline V gives CDR1 KGHSH, CDR2 LQKENI. This CDR3 contains 16 residues. V was pared by 3 bases and J by 4 bases, with 18 bases between. The CDR3 DNA reads as TGTGCCAGCTCACCCACTAGCGGGCCGGGGAGCACTGAAGCTTTCTTT. Its protein product is CASSPTSGPGSTEAFF.

The rearrangement links TRBV6-5 to TRBJ2-7; 7 nucleotides match TRBD1. Germline CDR1 is MNHEY and CDR2 is SVGAGI. V shed 8 bases and J 4 bases; nucleotides not matched to a gene: 8. The CDR3 is made up of 13 amino acids. The CDR3 spells CASGRDRQYEQYF. CDR3 coding DNA: TGTGCCAGCGGCCGGGACAGACAATACGAGCAGTACTTC.

Only a few counts were recorded for this clone. The chain recombines TRBV9 with TRBJ1-3; 7 bases are shared with TRBD1. Germline lookup yields CDR1 SGDLS and CDR2 YYNGEE. CDR3 size: 15 residues. With V trimmed by 3 bases and J by 2 bases, 5 bases remained unmatched. The CDR3 is CASSADGTAGNTIYF. CDR3 nucleotide sequence: TGTGCCAGCAGCGCGGATGGGACAGCTGGAAACACCATATATTTT.

This clone came up a few times. V gene TRBV6-5 combines with J gene TRBJ2-5, with 8 bases lining up with TRBD2. V lost 1 base and J lost 1; bases outside the gene matches: 5. The germline V gene has CDR1 MNHEY and CDR2 SVGAGI. The CDR3 runs 16 residues. Here the CDR3 reads CASSYFGTSSQETQYF. The CDR3 DNA reads TGTGCCAGCAGTTACTTTGGGACTAGTAGCCAAGAGACCCAGTACTTC.

This clone came up a few times. V and J are TRBV5-1 and TRBJ2-1; D possibly corresponds to TRBD2 (5 bases). The germline gives CDR1 SGHRS, CDR2 YFSETQ. The V and J ends lost 0 bases and 8 bases respectively, with 15 bases between them. The CDR3 is made up of 15 amino acids. CDR3 DNA: TGCGCCAGCAGCTTGGTGCGAGCGGAGTATTATGAGCAGTTCTTC. Its translation: CASSLVRAEYYEQFF. Full variable domain (outside the CDR3, taken from reference TRBV5-1 and TRBJ2-1): KAGVTQTPRYLIKTRGQQVTLSCSPISGHRSVSWYQQTPGQGLQFLFEYFSETQRNKGNFPGRFSGRQFSNSRSEMNVSTLELGDSALYLCASSLVRAEYYEQFFGPGTRLTVL.

The chain links TRBV7-2 to TRBJ2-7; perhaps TRBD1 as D (6 bases). This CDR3 contains 14 residues. CDR1 is SGHTA, CDR2 FQGNSA, per germline. V shed 3 bases and J shed 2 bases, with 11 bases lying between them. The DNA of the CDR3 is TGTGCCAGCAGCTTCGGGACACCACCCTACGAGCAGTACTTC. The encoded protein is CASSFGTPPYEQYF.

V usage is TRBV9 and J usage is TRBJ2-1; D unresolved. The CDR3 has 13 amino acids. Germline V lookup: CDR1 SGDLS, CDR2 YYNGEE. V lost 0 bases and J 7 bases, leaving 8 bases between the germline ends. Written as DNA, the CDR3 is TGTGCCAGCAGCGTAGGCTCTAGGAATGAGCAGTTCTTC. Its translation is CASSVGSRNEQFF. Full variable domain (remainder filled in from reference TRBV9 and TRBJ2-1): DSGVTQTPKHLITATGQRVTLRCSPRSGDLSVYWYQQSLDQGLQFLIQYYNGEERAKGNILERFSAQQFPDLHSELNLSSLELGDSALYFCASSVGSRNEQFFGPGTRLTVL.

Regarding this clone: Additional DNA sequences in this sample encode the identical CDR3. The chain couples TRBV7-2 to TRBJ2-7, with 8 bases that match TRBD2. Trimming removed 2 bases from V and 3 bases from J; junction bases left unmatched: 0. The germline V gene has CDR1 SGHTA and CDR2 FQGNSA. The length of the CDR3 is 13 residues. CDR3 bases: TGTGCCAGCAGCTTAAGCGGGAGCTACGAGCAGTACTTC. Translation gives CASSLSGSYEQYF. Combining the CDR3 with reference TRBV7-2 and TRBJ2-7 gives the whole variable domain GAGVSQSPSNKVTEKGKDVELRCDPISGHTALYWYRQSLGQGLEFLIYFQGNSAPDKSGLPSDRFSAERTGGSVSTLTIQRTQQEDSAVYLCASSLSGSYEQYFGPGTRLTVT.

This clone was observed a few times. Here the CDR3 DNA reads TGTGCCAGCAGAGACCGATCAGGGGGCAATCAGCCCCAGCATTTT. This translates into CASRDRSGGNQPQHF. The chain is built from TRBV2 and TRBJ1-5; D possibly corresponds to TRBD1 (6 bases). Germline values: CDR1 SNHLY, CDR2 FYNNEI. The CDR3 length is 15 residues. Trimming left V 6 bases short and J 2 bases short, with 14 bases between. Complete variable domain (other parts from reference TRBV2 and TRBJ1-5): EPEVTQTPSHQVTQMGQEVILRCVPISNHLYFYWYRQILGQKVEFLVSFYNNEISEKSEIFDDQFSVERPDGSNFTLKIRSTKLEDSAMYFCASRDRSGGNQPQHFGDGTRLSIL.

This chain joins TRBV28 and TRBJ2-7; TRBD1 matches 8 bases. CDR3 length: 14 amino acids. V trimming: 5 bases; J trimming: 2 bases; junction bases outside the gene matches: 5. Per germline, CDR1 MDHEN and CDR2 SYDVKM. CDR3 residues: CASSIQGEPYEQYF. In nucleotides, the CDR3 is TGTGCCAGCAGTATACAGGGGGAACCCTACGAGCAGTACTTC.

This clone was detected a few times. V usage is TRBV6-6 and J usage is TRBJ2-3; D remains ambiguous. Trimming took 10 bases from V and 8 from J, leaving 19 bases between them. The length of the CDR3 is 13 residues. Germline CDR1 is MNHNY and CDR2 is SVGAGI (reference sequence). This chain's CDR3 is CATQARQSVTQYF. The CDR3 DNA is TGTGCCACCCAAGCTAGGCAATCCGTTACGCAGTATTTT.

V and J are TRBV5-4 and TRBJ2-7, with TRBD2 matching over 9 bases. The germline CDR1 and CDR2 sequences are SGHNT and YYREEE (reference sequence). With 0 bases clipped from V and 3 bases from J, the junction kept 4 bases outside the gene matches. The CDR3 runs 15 residues. The CDR3 reads CASSLGTSELYEQYF. For the CDR3, the DNA is TGTGCCAGCAGCTTGGGGACTAGCGAGCTCTACGAGCAGTACTTC. Drawing the rest from reference TRBV5-4 and TRBJ2-7, the complete variable domain is ETGVTQSPTHLIKTRGQQVTLRCSSQSGHNTVSWYQQALGQGPQFIFQYYREEENGRGNFPPRFSGLQFPNYSSELNVNALELDDSALYLCASSLGTSELYEQYFGPGTRLTVT.

The gene calls are TRBV6-5 and TRBJ1-5; D may be TRBD1 (6 bases). The CDR3 runs to 15 residues. In germline, CDR1 is MNHEY, CDR2 SVGAGI. The ends were cut back, 2 bases at V and 6 bases at J, with 14 bases in the middle. The CDR3 loop is CASSYQPGGGQPQHF. Written as DNA, the CDR3 is TGTGCCAGCAGTTACCAGCCGGGGGGCGGTCAGCCCCAGCATTTT.

This chain joins TRBV4-3 and TRBJ2-1, with D uncertain. From germline, CDR1 is LGHNA and CDR2 YSLEER. Trimming pared 0 bases from V and 8 bases from J, leaving 14 bases between. The CDR3 covers 15 residues. The CDR3 region is CASSQDQLPHDEQFF. CDR3 coding DNA: TGCGCCAGCAGCCAAGATCAGTTGCCCCACGATGAGCAGTTCTTC.

The rearrangement uses TRBV2 and TRBJ1-5; TRBD1 matches 7 bases. The germline CDR1 and CDR2 sequences are SNHLY and FYNNEI. The CDR3 is made up of 13 amino acids. The trim removed 6 bases at V and 5 bases at J, leaving 4 bases unmatched. The CDR3 loop is CASRLDRDQPQHF. In DNA, the CDR3 is TGTGCCAGCAGACTCGACAGGGATCAGCCCCAGCATTTT.

This clone was found a few times. This chain links TRBV15 with TRBJ2-5, with 9 positions matching TRBD1. V shed 0 bases and J 5 bases; nucleotides not matched to a gene: 4. CDR1 LNHNV and CDR2 YYDKDF come from the germline V gene (reference sequence). This CDR3 region has 15 residues. In nucleotides, the CDR3 is TGTGCCACCAGCAGAGATGCCGGGACAGGGGAGACCCAGTACTTC. Protein sequence: CATSRDAGTGETQYF.

The table lists this clone with a few counts. The chain is built from TRBV28 and TRBJ1-1, with D unclear. The length of the CDR3 is 15 residues. Germline-derived CDR1 and CDR2 are MDHEN and SYDVKM. V lost 8 bases and J 0 bases, leaving 16 bases between the germline ends. CDR3 loop: CASWGAGVVNTEAFF. The CDR3 nucleotides are TGTGCCAGCTGGGGTGCGGGAGTCGTGAACACTGAAGCTTTCTTT.